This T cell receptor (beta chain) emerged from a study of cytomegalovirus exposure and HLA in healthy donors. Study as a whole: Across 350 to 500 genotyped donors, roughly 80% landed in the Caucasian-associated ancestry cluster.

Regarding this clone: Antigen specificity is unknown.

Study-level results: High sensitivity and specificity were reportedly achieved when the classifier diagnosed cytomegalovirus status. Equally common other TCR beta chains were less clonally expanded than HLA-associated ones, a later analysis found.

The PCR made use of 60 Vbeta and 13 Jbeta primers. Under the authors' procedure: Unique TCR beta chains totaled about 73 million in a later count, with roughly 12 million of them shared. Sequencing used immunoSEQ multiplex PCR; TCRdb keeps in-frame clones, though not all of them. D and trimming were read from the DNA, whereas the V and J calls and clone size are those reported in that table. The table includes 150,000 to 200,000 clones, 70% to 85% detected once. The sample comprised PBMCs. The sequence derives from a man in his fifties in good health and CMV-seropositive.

The CDR3 here is CASRDSPGEQYF. The CDR3, as DNA: TGTGCCAGTAGGGACAGTCCGGGCGAGCAGTACTTC. The genes are TRBV19 and TRBJ2-7; D may be TRBD1 (6 bases). CDR1 is LNHDA, CDR2 SQIVND, per germline (reference sequence). There are 12 residues in the CDR3. The V gene lost 6 bases and the J gene lost 6 bases, with 12 bases spanning the gap.